Below, 8 T cell receptor beta chains from the same sample are listed, as sequenced in a study of Ad26.COV2.S vaccination and SARS-CoV-2 variants. Profiling relied on immunoSEQ multiplex PCR, and the TCRdb table lists in-frame clones only, not all of them. This table holds a few hundred thousand clones, approximately 91% found once. The treatment was: roughly 19 received Ad26.COV2.S at low or high dose, single or two shots; 5 received placebo; per-sample allocation not given. Sampling occurred on day 63 after the first vaccine or placebo injection. This sample comprised peripheral blood, obtained in a trial of Ad26.COV2.S vaccine versus placebo. Receptors originate from a person aged 18-60 years who received the Ad26.COV2.S COVID-19 vaccine or a placebo.

The chain joins TRBV20-1 to TRBJ2-7, with 7 positions matching TRBD2. CDR1 is DFQATT, CDR2 SNEGSKA, per germline (reference sequence). V lost 3 bases and J lost 3; bases outside the gene matches: 5. The CDR3 spans 13 residues. The CDR3 DNA sequence: TGCAGTGCTAGTGCGGGAGTCGACTACGAGCAGTACTTC. Residues: CSASAGVDYEQYF.

J is TRBJ2-7 and V is TRBV11-3, with 8 bases fitting TRBD2. The CDR3 is made up of 15 amino acids. CDR1 and CDR2 (germline): SGHNT, YENEEA. V was pared by 0 bases and J by 5 bases, with 6 bases of the junction left unmatched. The CDR3 loop reads CASSLDRISGNEQYF. DNA of the CDR3: TGTGCCAGCAGCTTAGATCGGATTAGCGGGAACGAGCAGTACTTC.

For the CDR3, the DNA is TGTGCCAGCAGTTTATTAGCAGACCCGGGGAACTCTGGGGCCAACGTCCTGACTTTC. Translated, it gives CASSLLADPGNSGANVLTF. V is TRBV28 and J is TRBJ2-6; TRBD2 might be the D (5 bases). V was trimmed by 1 base and J by 0 bases, leaving 16 bases between them. Germline-derived CDR1 and CDR2 are MDHEN and SYDVKM. The CDR3 runs to 19 residues.

The chain couples TRBV11-3 to TRBJ2-1, with D possibly matching TRBD1 (5 bases). With 3 bases removed from V and 6 bases from J, the gap between germline ends came to 18 bases. Per germline, CDR1 SGHNT and CDR2 YENEEA. The CDR3 runs 16 residues. The CDR3 region has the DNA TGTGCCAGCAGCTTGCGATCTGGCAGGGCCAGCAATGAGCAGTTCTTC. It translates to CASSLRSGRASNEQFF.

This clone has more than one count but fewer than ten. This chain uses TRBV3-1 (or the pseudogene TRBV3-2) with TRBJ2-7; 16 nucleotides agree with TRBD2. Germline V gives CDR1 LGHDT, CDR2 YNNKEL (reference sequence). V was clipped by 4 bases and J by 3 bases; unmatched bases: 12. The CDR3 has 19 residues. This CDR3 reads CASSPDLGLAGGSGYEQYF. In nucleotides, the CDR3 is TGTGCCAGCAGCCCAGACCTGGGACTAGCGGGAGGGTCCGGCTACGAGCAGTACTTC.

The gene calls are TRBV5-4 and TRBJ1-2; a possible D gene is TRBD1 (6 bases). Germline assignment: CDR1 SGHNT and CDR2 YYREEE (reference sequence). V shed 0 bases and J shed 3 bases, with 12 bases lying between them. CDR3 length: 15 residues. CDR3 amino acids: CASSLEWPGDYGYTF. The CDR3 DNA is TGTGCCAGCAGCTTGGAGTGGCCAGGGGACTATGGCTACACCTTC.

This rearrangement joins TRBV28 to TRBJ1-1, with TRBD1 matching 8 bases. The trim removed 3 bases at V and 1 base at J, leaving 10 bases unmatched. Germline V CDR1 and CDR2: MDHEN, SYDVKM. The CDR3 sequence is 17 residues long. In nucleotides, the CDR3 is TGTGCCAGCAGTTTCCTCAGGGGACAGGATCGGAACACTGAAGCTTTCTTT. It translates to CASSFLRGQDRNTEAFF.

This chain joins TRBV6-2 or TRBV6-3 and TRBJ2-7; 10 positions agree with TRBD2. The V and J ends lost 6 bases and 7 bases, in that order; junction bases with no gene match: 21. CDR1 MNHEY and CDR2 SVGEGT come from the germline V gene. This CDR3 comprises 18 residues. CDR3 coding DNA: TGTGCCAGCAGCCTAATCCCCGGCGGTCTAGCGGGAGTCGGGGAGCAGTACTTC. Protein sequence: CASSLIPGGLAGVGEQYF.